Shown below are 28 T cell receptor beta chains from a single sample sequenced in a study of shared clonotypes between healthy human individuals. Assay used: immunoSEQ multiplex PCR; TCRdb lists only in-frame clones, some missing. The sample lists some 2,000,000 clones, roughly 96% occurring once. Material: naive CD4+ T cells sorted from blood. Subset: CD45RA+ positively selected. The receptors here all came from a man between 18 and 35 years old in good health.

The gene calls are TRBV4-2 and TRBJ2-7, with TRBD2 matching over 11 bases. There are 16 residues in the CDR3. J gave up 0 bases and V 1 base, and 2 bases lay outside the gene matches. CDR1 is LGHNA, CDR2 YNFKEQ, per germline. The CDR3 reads CASSQGTSGLSYEQYF. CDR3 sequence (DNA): TGTGCCAGCAGCCAAGGGACTAGCGGGCTCTCCTACGAGCAGTACTTC.

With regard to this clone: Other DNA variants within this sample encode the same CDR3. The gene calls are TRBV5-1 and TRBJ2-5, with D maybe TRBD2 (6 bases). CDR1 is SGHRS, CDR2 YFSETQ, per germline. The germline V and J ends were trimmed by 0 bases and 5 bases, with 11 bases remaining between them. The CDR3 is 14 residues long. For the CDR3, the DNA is TGCGCCAGCAGCTTGGTGCCAGGGAGGGAGACCCAGTACTTC. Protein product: CASSLVPGRETQYF.

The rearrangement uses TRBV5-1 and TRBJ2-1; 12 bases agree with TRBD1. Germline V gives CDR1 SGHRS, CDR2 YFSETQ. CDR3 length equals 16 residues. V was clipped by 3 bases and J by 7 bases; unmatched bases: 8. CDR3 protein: CASSWTGTGGGNEQFF. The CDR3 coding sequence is TGCGCCAGCAGCTGGACCGGGACAGGGGGCGGAAATGAGCAGTTCTTC.

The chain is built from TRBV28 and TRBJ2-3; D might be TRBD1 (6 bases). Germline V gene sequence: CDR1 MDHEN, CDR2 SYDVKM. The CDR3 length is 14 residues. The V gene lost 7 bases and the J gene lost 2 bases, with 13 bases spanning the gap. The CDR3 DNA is TGTGCCAGCAACCCAGGGGAGATCACAGATACGCAGTATTTT. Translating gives CASNPGEITDTQYF. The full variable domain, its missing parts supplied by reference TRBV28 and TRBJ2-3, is DVKVTQSSRYLVKRTGEKVFLECVQDMDHENMFWYRQDPGLGLRLIYFSYDVKMKEKGDIPEGYSVSREKKERFSLILESASTNQTSMYLCASNPGEITDTQYFGPGTRLTVL.

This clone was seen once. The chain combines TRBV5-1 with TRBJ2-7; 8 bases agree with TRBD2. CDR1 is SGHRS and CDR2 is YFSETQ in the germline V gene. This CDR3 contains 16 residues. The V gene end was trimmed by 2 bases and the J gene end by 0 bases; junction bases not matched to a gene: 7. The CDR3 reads CASSFRTSPSSYEQYF. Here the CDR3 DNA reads TGCGCCAGCAGCTTCCGGACTAGCCCGAGCTCCTACGAGCAGTACTTC.

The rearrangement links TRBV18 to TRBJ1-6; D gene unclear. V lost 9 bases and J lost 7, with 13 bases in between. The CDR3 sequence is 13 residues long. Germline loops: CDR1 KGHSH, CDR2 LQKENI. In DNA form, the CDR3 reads TGTGCCAGTACCAATAGTGAAAATTCACCCCTCCACTTT. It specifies CASTNSENSPLHF.

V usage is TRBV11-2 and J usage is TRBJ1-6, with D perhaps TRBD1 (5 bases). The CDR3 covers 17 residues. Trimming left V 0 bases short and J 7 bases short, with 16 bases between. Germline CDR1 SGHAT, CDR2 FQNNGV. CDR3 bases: TGTGCCAGCAGCTTAGATCAGGGAGACAGCCTAAATTCACCCCTCCACTTT. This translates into CASSLDQGDSLNSPLHF.

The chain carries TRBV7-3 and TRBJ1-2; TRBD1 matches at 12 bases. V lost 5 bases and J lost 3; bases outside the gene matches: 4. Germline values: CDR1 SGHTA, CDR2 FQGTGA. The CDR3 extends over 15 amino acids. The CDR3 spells CASSMGQGAHYGYTF. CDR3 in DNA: TGTGCCAGCAGCATGGGACAGGGGGCCCACTATGGCTACACCTTC.

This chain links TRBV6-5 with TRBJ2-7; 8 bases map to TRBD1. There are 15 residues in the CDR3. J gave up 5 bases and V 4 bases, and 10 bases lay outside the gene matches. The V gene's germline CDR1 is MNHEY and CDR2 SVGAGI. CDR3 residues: CASSFWTGLSHEQYF. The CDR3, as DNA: TGTGCCAGCAGTTTTTGGACAGGGCTCAGTCACGAGCAGTACTTC.

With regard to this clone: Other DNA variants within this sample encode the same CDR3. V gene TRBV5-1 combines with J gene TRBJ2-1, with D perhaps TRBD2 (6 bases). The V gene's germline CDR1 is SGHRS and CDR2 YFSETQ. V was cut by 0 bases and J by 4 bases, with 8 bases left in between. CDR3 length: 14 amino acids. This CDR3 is CASSLGGGYNEQFF. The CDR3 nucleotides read TGCGCCAGCAGCTTGGGAGGAGGGTACAATGAGCAGTTCTTC. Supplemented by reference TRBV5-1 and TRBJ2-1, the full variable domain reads KAGVTQTPRYLIKTRGQQVTLSCSPISGHRSVSWYQQTPGQGLQFLFEYFSETQRNKGNFPGRFSGRQFSNSRSEMNVSTLELGDSALYLCASSLGGGYNEQFFGPGTRLTVL.

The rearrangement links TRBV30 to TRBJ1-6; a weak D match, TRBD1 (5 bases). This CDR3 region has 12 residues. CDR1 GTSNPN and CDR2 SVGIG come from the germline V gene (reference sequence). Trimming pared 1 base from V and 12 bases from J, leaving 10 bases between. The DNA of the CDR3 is TGTGCCTGGAGTGATCGACAGAAACCCCTCCACTTT. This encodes CAWSDRQKPLHF. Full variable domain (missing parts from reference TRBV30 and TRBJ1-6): SQTIHQWPATLVQPVGSPLSLECTVEGTSNPNLYWYRQAAGRGLQLLFYSVGIGQISSEVPQNLSASRPQDRQFILSSKKLLLSDSGFYLCAWSDRQKPLHFGNGTRLTVT.

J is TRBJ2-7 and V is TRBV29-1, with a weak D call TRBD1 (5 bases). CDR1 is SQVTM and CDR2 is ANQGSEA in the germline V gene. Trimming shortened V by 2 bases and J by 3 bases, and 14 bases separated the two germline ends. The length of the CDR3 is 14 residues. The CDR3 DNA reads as TGCAGCGTTGAAACGGACACCCAGCACTACGAGCAGTACTTC. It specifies CSVETDTQHYEQYF.

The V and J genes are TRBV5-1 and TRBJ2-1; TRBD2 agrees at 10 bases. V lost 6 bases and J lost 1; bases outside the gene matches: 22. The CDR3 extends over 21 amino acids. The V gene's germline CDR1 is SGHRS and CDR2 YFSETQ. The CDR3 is CASTVLPTSGFLTSSYNEQFF. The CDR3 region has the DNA TGCGCCAGCACAGTCCTCCCGACTAGCGGGTTCTTAACGTCGTCCTACAATGAGCAGTTCTTC.

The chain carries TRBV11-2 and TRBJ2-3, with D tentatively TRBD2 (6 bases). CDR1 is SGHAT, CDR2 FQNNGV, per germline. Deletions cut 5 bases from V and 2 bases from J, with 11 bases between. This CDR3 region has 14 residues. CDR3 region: CASSPGLDTDTQYF. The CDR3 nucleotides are TGTGCCAGCAGCCCGGGACTTGACACAGATACGCAGTATTTT. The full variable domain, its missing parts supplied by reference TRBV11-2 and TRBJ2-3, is EAGVAQSPRYKIIEKRQSVAFWCNPISGHATLYWYQQILGQGPKLLIQFQNNGVVDDSQLPKDRFSAERLKGVDSTLKIQPAKLEDSAVYLCASSPGLDTDTQYFGPGTRLTVL.

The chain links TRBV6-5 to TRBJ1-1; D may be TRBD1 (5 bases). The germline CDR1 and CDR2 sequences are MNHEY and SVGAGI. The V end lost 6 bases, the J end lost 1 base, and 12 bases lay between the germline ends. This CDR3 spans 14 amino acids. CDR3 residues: CASSYRSGNTEAFF. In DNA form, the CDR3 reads TGTGCCAGCAGCTACAGGAGCGGGAACACTGAAGCTTTCTTT.

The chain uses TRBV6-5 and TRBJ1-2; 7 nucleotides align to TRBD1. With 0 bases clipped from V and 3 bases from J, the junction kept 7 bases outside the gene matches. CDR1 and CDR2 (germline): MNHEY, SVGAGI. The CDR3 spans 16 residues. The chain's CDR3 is CASSYSKTGLHYGYTF. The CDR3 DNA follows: TGTGCCAGCAGTTACTCCAAGACAGGGTTGCACTATGGCTACACCTTC.

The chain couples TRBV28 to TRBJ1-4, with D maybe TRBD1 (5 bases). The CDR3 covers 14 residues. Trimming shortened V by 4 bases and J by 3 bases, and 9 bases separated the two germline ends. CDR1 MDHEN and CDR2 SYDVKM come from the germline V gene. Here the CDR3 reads CASSSTASNEKLFF. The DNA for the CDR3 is TGTGCCAGCAGTTCGACAGCTTCTAATGAAAAACTGTTTTTT.

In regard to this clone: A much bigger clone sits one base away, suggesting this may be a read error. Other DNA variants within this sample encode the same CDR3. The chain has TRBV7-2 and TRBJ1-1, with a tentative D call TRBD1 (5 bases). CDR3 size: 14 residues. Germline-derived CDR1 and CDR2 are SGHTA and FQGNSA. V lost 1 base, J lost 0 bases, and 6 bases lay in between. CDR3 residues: CASSLGQLNTEAFF. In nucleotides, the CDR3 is TGTGCCAGCAGCTTAGGACAGCTGAACACTGAAGCTTTCTTT. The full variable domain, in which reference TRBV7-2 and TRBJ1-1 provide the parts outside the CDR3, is GAGVSQSPSNKVTEKGKDVELRCDPISGHTALYWYRQSLGQGLEFLIYFQGNSAPDKSGLPSDRFSAERTGGSVSTLTIQRTQQEDSAVYLCASSLGQLNTEAFFGQGTRLTVV.

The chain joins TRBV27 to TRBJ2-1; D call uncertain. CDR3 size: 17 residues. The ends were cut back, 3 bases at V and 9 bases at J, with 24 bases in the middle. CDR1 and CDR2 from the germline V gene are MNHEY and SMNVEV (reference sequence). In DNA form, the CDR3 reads TGTGCCAGCAGTTTTTTATTCCGGTCACGGAACATGAGTGAGCAGTTCTTC. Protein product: CASSFLFRSRNMSEQFF.

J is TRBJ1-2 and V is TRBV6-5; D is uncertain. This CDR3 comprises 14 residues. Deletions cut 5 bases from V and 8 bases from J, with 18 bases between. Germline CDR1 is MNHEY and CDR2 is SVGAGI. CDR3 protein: CASSPSGPTRGYTF. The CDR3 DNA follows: TGTGCCAGCAGTCCATCTGGCCCTACCAGGGGCTACACCTTC.

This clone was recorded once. The CDR3 region is CASSHEATGRGGYTF. DNA of the CDR3: TGCGCCAGCAGCCACGAAGCCACAGGAAGGGGCGGCTACACCTTC. The rearrangement links TRBV4-1 to TRBJ1-2; tentative D call: TRBD1 (5 bases). V was pared by 3 bases and J by 8 bases, with 19 bases between. CDR3 length: 15 amino acids. CDR1 is MGHRA and CDR2 is YSYEKL in the germline V gene.

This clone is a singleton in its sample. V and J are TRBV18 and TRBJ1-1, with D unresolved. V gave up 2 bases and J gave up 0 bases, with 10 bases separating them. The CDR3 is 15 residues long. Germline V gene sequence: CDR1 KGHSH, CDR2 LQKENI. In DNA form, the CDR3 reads TGTGCCAGCTCACCAGGGTGGCGGATGAACACTGAAGCTTTCTTT. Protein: CASSPGWRMNTEAFF.

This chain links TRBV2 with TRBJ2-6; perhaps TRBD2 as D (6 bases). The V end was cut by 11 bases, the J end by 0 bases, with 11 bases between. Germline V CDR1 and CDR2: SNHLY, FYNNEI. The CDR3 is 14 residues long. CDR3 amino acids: CALNGGSGANVLTF. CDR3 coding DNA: TGTGCCTTGAACGGGGGCTCTGGGGCCAACGTCCTGACTTTC.

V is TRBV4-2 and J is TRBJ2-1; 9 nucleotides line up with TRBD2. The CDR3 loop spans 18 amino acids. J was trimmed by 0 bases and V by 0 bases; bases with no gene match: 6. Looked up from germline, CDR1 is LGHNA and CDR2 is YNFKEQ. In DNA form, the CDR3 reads TGTGCCAGCAGCCAAGATCTCAGCGGGGGGAGCTCCTACAATGAGCAGTTCTTC. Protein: CASSQDLSGGSSYNEQFF.

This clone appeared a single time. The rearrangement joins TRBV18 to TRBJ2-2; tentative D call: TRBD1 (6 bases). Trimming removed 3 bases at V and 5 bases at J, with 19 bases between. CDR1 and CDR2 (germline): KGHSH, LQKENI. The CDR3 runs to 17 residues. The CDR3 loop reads CASSPSRRPRGTGELFF. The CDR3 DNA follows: TGTGCCAGCTCACCCAGCCGGCGGCCCAGGGGTACCGGGGAGCTGTTTTTT.

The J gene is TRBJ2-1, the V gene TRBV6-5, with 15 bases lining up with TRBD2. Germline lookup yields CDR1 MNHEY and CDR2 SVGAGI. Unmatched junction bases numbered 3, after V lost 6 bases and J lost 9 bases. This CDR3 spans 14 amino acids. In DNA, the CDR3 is TGTGCCAGCAGGGGACTAGCGGGGGGAGGTGAGCAGTTCTTC. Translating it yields CASRGLAGGGEQFF.

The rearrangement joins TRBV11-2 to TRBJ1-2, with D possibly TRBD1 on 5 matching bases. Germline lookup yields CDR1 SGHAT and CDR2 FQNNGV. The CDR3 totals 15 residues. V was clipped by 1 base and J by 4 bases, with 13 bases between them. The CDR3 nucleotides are TGTGCCAGCAGCTTAGTAGGCGCAGGGACCTATGGCTACACCTTC. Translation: CASSLVGAGTYGYTF.

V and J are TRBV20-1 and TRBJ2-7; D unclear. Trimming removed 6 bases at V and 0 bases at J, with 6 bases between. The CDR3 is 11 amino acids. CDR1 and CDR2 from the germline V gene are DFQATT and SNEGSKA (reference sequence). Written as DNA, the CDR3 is TGCAGTGCCATCAACTCCTACGAGCAGTACTTC. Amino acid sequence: CSAINSYEQYF.